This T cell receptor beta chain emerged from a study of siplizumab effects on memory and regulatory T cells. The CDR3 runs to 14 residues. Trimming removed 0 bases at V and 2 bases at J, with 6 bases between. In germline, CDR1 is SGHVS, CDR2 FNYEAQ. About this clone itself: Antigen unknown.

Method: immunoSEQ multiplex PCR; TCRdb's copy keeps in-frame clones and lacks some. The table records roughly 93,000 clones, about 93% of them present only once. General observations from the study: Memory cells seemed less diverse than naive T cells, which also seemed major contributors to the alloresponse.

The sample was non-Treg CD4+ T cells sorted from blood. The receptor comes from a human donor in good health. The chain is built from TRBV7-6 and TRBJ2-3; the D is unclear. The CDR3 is CASSLAGTTDTQYF. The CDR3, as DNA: TGTGCCAGCAGCTTAGCGGGAACCACAGATACGCAGTATTTT.